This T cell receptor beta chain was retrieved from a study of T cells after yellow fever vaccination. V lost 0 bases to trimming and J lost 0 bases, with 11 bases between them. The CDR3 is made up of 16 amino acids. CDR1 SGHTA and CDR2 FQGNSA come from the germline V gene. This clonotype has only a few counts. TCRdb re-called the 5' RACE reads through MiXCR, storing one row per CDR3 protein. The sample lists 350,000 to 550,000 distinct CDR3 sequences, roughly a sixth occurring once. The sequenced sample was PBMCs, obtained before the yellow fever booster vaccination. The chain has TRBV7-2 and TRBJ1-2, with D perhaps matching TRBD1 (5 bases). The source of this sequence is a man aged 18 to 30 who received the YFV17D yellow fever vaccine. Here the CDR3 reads CASSLAFGASNYGYTF. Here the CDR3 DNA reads TGTGCCAGCAGCTTAGCGTTTGGGGCGTCTAACTATGGCTACACCTTC.